This TCR beta chain is from a study of T cells in Graves' hyperthyroidism and ophthalmopathy. Study-level background: Peripheral blood was taken when the disease was first diagnosed, before any treatment began.

The study's findings and limits: Blood also carried most thyroid clonotypes expanded above 0.001.

Used for diagnoses were clinical symptoms, serum thyroxine and TRAb, thyroid ultrasound and orbital computed tomography. The TCR beta CDR3 regions underwent amplification using RNA transcripts as the source. First-round RT-PCR of the TCR CDR3 relied on the HTBI primer set. TCRdb used MiXCR to reprocess the multiplex PCR reads, holding one entry per CDR3 protein. Altogether about 560,000 distinct CDR3 sequences are present, 16% being singletons, with the ten largest covering approximately 20%. This clonotype came up many times. Its cognate antigen is unknown. This TCR was recovered from a woman between 18 and 30 years old with Graves' hyperthyroidism. Sequencing was performed on blood.

The CDR3 bases are TGCAGTGCTAGATTAACAGGAGTCCTCACAGATACGCAGTATTTT. It yields the protein CSARLTGVLTDTQYF. The chain uses TRBV20-1 and TRBJ2-3, with D perhaps matching TRBD1 (5 bases). The CDR3 is made up of 15 amino acids. Germline loops: CDR1 DFQATT, CDR2 SNEGSKA (reference sequence). V was cut by 2 bases and J by 2 bases, with 14 bases left in between.